Presented here are 28 T cell receptor beta chains from one specimen sequenced in a study of T cells in Graves' hyperthyroidism and ophthalmopathy. The source material, RNA transcripts, was used to amplify TCR beta CDR3 regions. An initial round of RT-PCR targeting the TCR CDR3 relied on the HTBI primer set. TCRdb itself ran the multiplex PCR reads through MiXCR, one entry per CDR3 protein. Of 400,000 to 600,000 distinct CDR3 sequences in the sample, approximately 16% were seen once. Material: blood. The receptors stem from a woman aged 30 to 39 with Graves' ophthalmopathy.

The CDR3 region has the DNA TGTGCCAGCAGTGAAGGCAGCTCTGGAAACACCATATATTTT. Protein sequence: CASSEGSSGNTIYF. The chain couples TRBV2 to TRBJ1-3; no clear D. The CDR3 is 14 residues long. CDR1 is SNHLY, CDR2 FYNNEI, per germline. Trimming took 1 base from V and 0 from J, leaving 4 bases between them.

The sample holds many counts of this clonotype. The chain recombines TRBV13 with TRBJ1-2, with no clear D. There are 14 residues in the CDR3. Deletions cut 3 bases from V and 2 bases from J, with 10 bases between. Germline V CDR1 and CDR2: PRHDT, FYEKMQ (reference sequence). The CDR3 DNA sequence: TGTGCCAGCAGCTTTCTAAGAGGGAACTATGGCTACACCTTC. It yields the protein CASSFLRGNYGYTF.

The chain carries TRBV14 and TRBJ2-1; 7 bases fit TRBD2. J gave up 2 bases and V 4 bases, and 5 bases lay outside the gene matches. Germline values: CDR1 SGHDN, CDR2 FVKESK. The CDR3 sequence is 15 residues long. CDR3 sequence (DNA): TGTGCCAGCAGCCCGCTTACTAGCGCCTACAATGAGCAGTTCTTC. Amino acids: CASSPLTSAYNEQFF.

This clonotype was detected many times. The chain is built from TRBV24-1 and TRBJ1-5; 7 bases match TRBD1. V trimming: 1 base; J trimming: 4 bases; junction bases outside the gene matches: 3. Germline lookup yields CDR1 KGHDR and CDR2 SFDVKD. The CDR3 runs to 15 residues. The CDR3 coding sequence is TGTGCCACCAGTGATTTCTCCAGGGGGAATCAGCCCCAGCATTTT. This encodes CATSDFSRGNQPQHF.

This clonotype was seen a handful of times. The junction shows a germline mismatch at one end, possibly a read error. The rearrangement links TRBV5-1 to TRBJ2-7; 10 nucleotides agree with TRBD2. Germline CDR1 reads SGHRS; CDR2 reads YFSETQ. The CDR3 totals 18 residues. The CDR3 nucleotides read TGTGCCAGCAGCTTGGAGGGCCTAGCGGGAGATCTTCGGGACGAGCAGTACTTC. Translated: CASSLEGLAGDLRDEQYF.

This clonotype was recorded at least ten times. CDR3 sequence reads: CATSTDYGYTF. In nucleotides, the CDR3 is TGTGCCACCTCGACAGACTATGGCTACACCTTC. The chain links TRBV7-9 to TRBJ1-2; possibly TRBD1 for D (5 bases). The CDR3 loop spans 11 amino acids. V was pared by 10 bases and J by 3 bases, with 9 bases between. Germline V gene sequence: CDR1 SEHNR, CDR2 FQNEAQ (reference sequence).

There are a few counts of this clonotype. J is TRBJ1-4 and V is TRBV12-3 or TRBV12-4, with D maybe TRBD1 (6 bases). The CDR3 spans 15 residues. The V end lost 5 bases, the J end lost 2 bases, and 12 bases lay between the germline ends. The CDR3 DNA sequence: TGTGCCAGCAGTCCACGGGGGGCTACTAATGAAAAACTGTTTTTT. Amino acids: CASSPRGATNEKLFF.

Comments on this clonotype: A read error may produce the germline difference seen at one junction end. CDR3 sequence reads: CASKETGGETQYF. The CDR3 region has the DNA TGTGCCAGCAAAGAGACGGGAGGGGAGACCCAGTACTTT. This rearrangement joins TRBV6-1 to TRBJ1-6, with TRBD1 as a possible D gene (5 bases). In germline, CDR1 is MNHNS, CDR2 SASEGT. This CDR3 has 13 amino acids.

As DNA, the CDR3 is TGCAGTGCTAGACCCTCTCAGGGAATCGACGAGCAGTACTTC. Protein: CSARPSQGIDEQYF. The rearrangement uses TRBV20-1 and TRBJ2-7; the D gene is possibly TRBD1 (5 bases). Trimming shortened V by 2 bases and J by 5 bases, and 16 bases separated the two germline ends. Looked up from germline, CDR1 is DFQATT and CDR2 is SNEGSKA (reference sequence). This CDR3 comprises 14 residues.

This clonotype came up a few times. The chain has TRBV30 and TRBJ2-2; D not certain. V lost 8 bases to trimming and J lost 4 bases, with 17 bases between them. The CDR3 is 14 residues long. The V gene's germline CDR1 is GTSNPN and CDR2 SVGIG (reference sequence). The CDR3 nucleotides are TGTGCCGGAACCCCCGGCGGCGTCACCGGGGAGCTGTTTTTT. It translates to CAGTPGGVTGELFF.

This sequence joins TRBV28 and TRBJ1-1, with 12 positions matching TRBD1. CDR3 length: 16 amino acids. After removal of 8 bases from V and 1 base from J, the junction contained 8 bases not matched to a gene. Germline CDR1 MDHEN, CDR2 SYDVKM. The CDR3 is CASSGGQGARNTEAFF. The CDR3 DNA sequence: TGTGCCAGCTCCGGGGGACAGGGGGCTCGGAACACTGAAGCTTTCTTT. Filled out from reference TRBV28 and TRBJ1-1, the complete variable domain reads DVKVTQSSRYLVKRTGEKVFLECVQDMDHENMFWYRQDPGLGLRLIYFSYDVKMKEKGDIPEGYSVSREKKERFSLILESASTNQTSMYLCASSGGQGARNTEAFFGQGTRLTVV.

This clonotype has at least ten counts. The chain links TRBV28 to TRBJ2-7, with D tentatively TRBD1 (6 bases). The CDR3 is 13 residues long. CDR1 is MDHEN and CDR2 is SYDVKM in the germline V gene. Deletions cut 6 bases from V and 5 bases from J, with 14 bases between. This CDR3 is CASSTQGLDEQYF. The CDR3 nucleotides are TGTGCCAGCAGCACACAGGGTCTAGACGAGCAGTACTTC.

This clonotype has a handful of counts. The J gene is TRBJ2-7, the V gene TRBV28; 7 bases match TRBD1. V lost 7 bases and J lost 7; bases outside the gene matches: 16. CDR1 is MDHEN and CDR2 is SYDVKM in the germline V gene. There are 15 residues in the CDR3. The CDR3 DNA sequence: TGTGCCAGCAAACACGACAGGGATACAGGAGGTGAGCAGTACTTC. This codes for CASKHDRDTGGEQYF.

Ten or more counts support this clonotype. The chain couples TRBV28 to TRBJ1-4; a possible D gene is TRBD1 (6 bases). The germline V gene encodes CDR1 MDHEN and CDR2 SYDVKM. With 10 bases removed from V and 0 bases from J, the gap between germline ends came to 15 bases. The CDR3 has 15 residues. Here the CDR3 DNA reads TGTGCCACACAGGGTGGGGTTGCAACTAATGAAAAACTGTTTTTT. It translates to CATQGGVATNEKLFF. The full variable domain, its missing parts supplied by reference TRBV28 and TRBJ1-4, is DVKVTQSSRYLVKRTGEKVFLECVQDMDHENMFWYRQDPGLGLRLIYFSYDVKMKEKGDIPEGYSVSREKKERFSLILESASTNQTSMYLCATQGGVATNEKLFFGSGTQLSVL.

This clonotype has a count of ten or more. This chain connects TRBV28 to TRBJ2-1, with a tentative D call TRBD1 (6 bases). The CDR3 runs to 13 residues. In germline, CDR1 is MDHEN, CDR2 SYDVKM. V lost 5 bases, J lost 8 bases, and 13 bases lay in between. CDR3 protein: CASSVGQIDEQFF. CDR3 DNA: TGTGCCAGCAGTGTAGGACAGATCGATGAGCAGTTCTTC.

The chain is built from TRBV24-1 and TRBJ2-3; the D call may be TRBD1 or TRBD2 (6 bases each). V lost 3 bases, J lost 4 bases, and 19 bases lay in between. Germline values: CDR1 KGHDR, CDR2 SFDVKD. The CDR3 totals 17 residues. CDR3 DNA: TGTGCCACCAGTGATCCCGACCCATCGGGGGCCCCAGATACGCAGTATTTT. Its protein is CATSDPDPSGAPDTQYF.

This clonotype occurred many times. This rearrangement joins TRBV7-2 to TRBJ2-5, with 7 bases aligning to TRBD2. The germline CDR1 and CDR2 sequences are SGHTA and FQGNSA. V gave up 2 bases and J gave up 4 bases; unmatched junction bases: 7. This CDR3 is 15 amino acids long. CDR3 in DNA: TGTGCCAGCAGCTTATGGGCGGGAGATCGAGAGACCCAGTACTTC. Its translation: CASSLWAGDRETQYF.

This clonotype was found many times. J is TRBJ1-5 and V is TRBV2; the match to TRBD1 covers 8 bases. This CDR3 has 17 residues. CDR1 and CDR2 (germline): SNHLY, FYNNEI. V lost 5 bases to trimming and J lost 2 bases; unmatched junction nucleotides: 11. The CDR3 DNA is TGTGCCAGCAGTAAACCGTCCGGACAGGGTGGCAATCAGCCCCAGCATTTT. Amino acid sequence: CASSKPSGQGGNQPQHF. Based on the CDR3 plus reference TRBV2 and TRBJ1-5, the full variable domain is EPEVTQTPSHQVTQMGQEVILRCVPISNHLYFYWYRQILGQKVEFLVSFYNNEISEKSEIFDDQFSVERPDGSNFTLKIRSTKLEDSAMYFCASSKPSGQGGNQPQHFGDGTRLSIL.

This clonotype has ten or more counts. The chain combines TRBV27 with TRBJ2-3; 7 bases line up with TRBD2. CDR3 length: 17 amino acids. The germline V gene encodes CDR1 MNHEY and CDR2 SMNVEV (reference sequence). The V segment lost 4 bases and the J segment 2 bases; nucleotides outside the gene matches: 12. The CDR3 protein is CASSSRISSGNTDTQYF. The CDR3 DNA reads TGTGCCAGCAGTTCCCGTATCTCTAGCGGAAACACAGATACGCAGTATTTT.

The table lists this clonotype with a few counts. The J gene is TRBJ2-5, the V gene TRBV6-1; 9 bases agree with TRBD1. Losses at the gene ends were 2 bases for V and 11 bases for J; bases not matched to a gene: 6. Germline loops: CDR1 MNHNS, CDR2 SASEGT. The CDR3 consists of 13 residues. Written as DNA, the CDR3 is TGTGCCAGCAGTGAACAGTGGGGACAGGGACAGTACTTC. It specifies CASSEQWGQGQYF.

The chain employs TRBV12-3 or TRBV12-4 and TRBJ1-4; no clear D gene. V dropped 1 base and J dropped 8 bases, with 11 bases sitting between them. This CDR3 is built from 14 residues. The CDR3 DNA sequence: TGTGCCAGCAGTTTAGAGGGTGTCAAGGAAAAACTGTTTTTT. It translates to CASSLEGVKEKLFF.

The CDR3 reads CASSLGVEGTAGVTQYF. The DNA of the CDR3 is TGTGCCAGCAGCTTGGGGGTTGAGGGGACCGCCGGGGTCACCCAGTACTTC. J is TRBJ2-5 and V is TRBV5-6, with D possibly called TRBD1 or TRBD2 (5 bases each). Trimming removed 0 bases from V and 8 bases from J, with 23 bases in between. Germline V gives CDR1 SGHDT, CDR2 YYEEEE. The CDR3 runs 17 residues. Combining the CDR3 with reference TRBV5-6 and TRBJ2-5 gives the whole variable domain DAGVTQSPTHLIKTRGQQVTLRCSPKSGHDTVSWYQQALGQGPQFIFQYYEEEERQRGNFPDRFSGHQFPNYSSELNVNALLLGDSALYLCASSLGVEGTAGVTQYFGPGTRLLVL.

The chain employs TRBV6-1 and TRBJ2-3; TRBD1 is a possible D gene (5 bases). The V end was cut by 0 bases, the J end by 2 bases, with 27 bases between. This CDR3 spans 21 amino acids. CDR1 and CDR2 from the germline V gene are MNHNS and SASEGT. CDR3 in DNA: TGTGCCAGCAGTGAAGCGCGTTTTCAGGGATGGGGTTTTAGGGTCACAGATACGCAGTATTTT. This codes for CASSEARFQGWGFRVTDTQYF.

This clonotype was seen repeatedly, ten times or more. The chain is built from TRBV20-1 and TRBJ2-2; the match to TRBD1 covers 12 bases. The CDR3 extends over 14 amino acids. J was trimmed by 6 bases and V by 3 bases; bases with no gene match: 2. The germline gives CDR1 DFQATT, CDR2 SNEGSKA (reference sequence). CDR3 bases: TGCAGTGCTAGTCGGGACAGGGGGCCCGGGGAGCTGTTTTTT. Its protein product is CSASRDRGPGELFF.

Turning to this clonotype: A much larger clone differs from this one at a single base, so this may be a read error. The rearrangement links TRBV7-9 to TRBJ2-2; possible D gene TRBD2, 5 bases. The CDR3 runs 13 residues. Germline V lookup: CDR1 SEHNR, CDR2 FQNEAQ (reference sequence). Here the CDR3 reads CASRSTLTGEPFF. CDR3 nucleotides: TGTGCCAGCAGATCCACACTCACCGGGGAGCCGTTTTTT.

This clonotype was counted at least ten times. The rearrangement joins TRBV5-1 to TRBJ1-2; possible D gene TRBD1, 6 bases. The CDR3 is 16 amino acids. Per the germline V gene, CDR1 is SGHRS and CDR2 is YFSETQ. The germline V and J ends were trimmed by 4 bases and 2 bases, with 18 bases remaining between them. CDR3 sequence reads: CASSRPTTGRNYGYTF. Written as DNA, the CDR3 is TGCGCCAGCAGCCGCCCGACGACAGGACGAAACTATGGCTACACCTTC.

This clonotype was detected a few times. The chain uses TRBV7-2 and TRBJ1-3; D perhaps matches TRBD1 (5 bases). The CDR3 contains 15 residues. From germline, CDR1 is SGHTA and CDR2 FQGNSA. With 3 bases removed from V and 4 bases from J, the gap between germline ends came to 13 bases. Written as DNA, the CDR3 is TGTGCCAGCAGCTTTCAGGGTCCCCCGGGAAACACCATATATTTT. Protein product: CASSFQGPPGNTIYF.

This clonotype came up many times. The chain links TRBV29-1 to TRBJ2-7; TRBD1 matches at 10 bases. Germline loops: CDR1 SQVTM, CDR2 ANQGSEA. CDR3 size: 14 residues. V lost 5 bases, J lost 4 bases, and 8 bases stayed unmatched. In DNA form, the CDR3 reads TGCAGCGTTTGGGAGACAGGGGGCGCGTACGAGCAGTACTTC. It translates to CSVWETGGAYEQYF.